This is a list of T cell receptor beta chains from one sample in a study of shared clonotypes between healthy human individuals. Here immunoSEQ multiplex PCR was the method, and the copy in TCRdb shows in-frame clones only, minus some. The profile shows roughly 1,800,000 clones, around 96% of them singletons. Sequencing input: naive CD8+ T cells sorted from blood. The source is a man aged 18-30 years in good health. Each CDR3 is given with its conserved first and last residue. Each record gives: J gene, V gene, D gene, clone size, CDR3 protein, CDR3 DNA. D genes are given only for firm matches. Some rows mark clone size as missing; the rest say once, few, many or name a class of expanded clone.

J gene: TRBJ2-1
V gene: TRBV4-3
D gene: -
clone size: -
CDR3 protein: CASSQLASWGNEQFF
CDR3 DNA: TGCGCCAGCAGCCAATTGGCTAGTTGGGGCAATGAGCAGTTCTTC

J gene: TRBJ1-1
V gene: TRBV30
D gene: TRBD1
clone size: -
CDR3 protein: CAWTMGQGATEAFF
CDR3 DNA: TGTGCCTGGACAATGGGACAGGGGGCGACTGAAGCTTTCTTT

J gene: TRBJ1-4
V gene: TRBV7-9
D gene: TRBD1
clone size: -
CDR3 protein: CASSWDSNEKLFF
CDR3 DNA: TGTGCCAGCAGCTGGGACAGTAATGAAAAACTGTTTTTT

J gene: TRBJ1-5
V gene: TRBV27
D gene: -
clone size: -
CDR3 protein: CASSWGAEGQPQHF
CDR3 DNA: TGTGCCAGCAGTTGGGGGGCAGAAGGTCAGCCCCAGCATTTT

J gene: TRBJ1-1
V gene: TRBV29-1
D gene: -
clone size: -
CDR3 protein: CSVEGRDTEAFF
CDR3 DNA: TGCAGCGTTGAAGGCAGGGACACTGAAGCTTTCTTT

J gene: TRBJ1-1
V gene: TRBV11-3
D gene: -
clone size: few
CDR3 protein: CASSWVPTEAFF
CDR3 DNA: TGTGCCAGCAGCTGGGTTCCCACTGAAGCTTTCTTT

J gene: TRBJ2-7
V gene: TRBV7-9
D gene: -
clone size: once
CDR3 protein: CASSLEVLPPYEQYF
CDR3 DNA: TGTGCCAGCAGCTTAGAAGTACTCCCGCCCTACGAGCAGTACTTC

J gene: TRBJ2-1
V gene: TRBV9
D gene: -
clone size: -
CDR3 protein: CASSVAGQYSYNEQFF
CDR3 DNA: TGTGCCAGCAGCGTAGCCGGACAGTATTCCTACAATGAGCAGTTCTTC

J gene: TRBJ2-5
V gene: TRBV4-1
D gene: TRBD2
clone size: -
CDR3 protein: CASSQGPAGEAQYF
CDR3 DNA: TGCGCCAGCAGCCAAGGACCTGCGGGGGAGGCCCAGTACTTC

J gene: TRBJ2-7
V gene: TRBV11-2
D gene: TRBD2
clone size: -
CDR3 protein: CASSLVGSGSSYEQYF
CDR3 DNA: TGTGCCAGCAGCTTAGTTGGTAGCGGGAGTTCCTACGAGCAGTACTTC

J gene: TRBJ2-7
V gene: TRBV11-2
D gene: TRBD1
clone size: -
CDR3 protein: CASTSGTGWVYEQYF
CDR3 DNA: TGTGCCAGCACTTCGGGGACAGGTTGGGTCTACGAGCAGTACTTC

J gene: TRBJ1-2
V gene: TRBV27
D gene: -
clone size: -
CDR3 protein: CASSSRANYGYTF
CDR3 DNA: TGTGCCAGCAGTTCCCGGGCTAACTATGGCTACACCTTC

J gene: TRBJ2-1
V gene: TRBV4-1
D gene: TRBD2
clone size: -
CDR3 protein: CASSQDIAGAYNEQFF
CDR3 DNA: TGCGCCAGCAGCCAAGATATAGCGGGAGCTTACAATGAGCAGTTCTTC

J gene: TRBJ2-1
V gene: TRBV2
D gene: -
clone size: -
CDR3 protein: CASSEAGNSYNEQFF
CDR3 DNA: TGTGCCAGCAGTGAAGCGGGAAACTCCTACAATGAGCAGTTCTTC

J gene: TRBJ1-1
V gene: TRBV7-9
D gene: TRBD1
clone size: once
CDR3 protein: CASSAGQVNTEAFF
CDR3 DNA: TGTGCCAGCAGCGCTGGACAGGTTAACACTGAAGCTTTCTTT

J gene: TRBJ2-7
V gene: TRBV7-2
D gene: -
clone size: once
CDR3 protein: CASSSLSGHEQYF
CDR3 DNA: TGTGCCAGCAGCTCGCTATCGGGGCACGAGCAGTACTTC

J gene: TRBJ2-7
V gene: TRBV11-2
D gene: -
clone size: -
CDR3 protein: CASSLNLYEQYF
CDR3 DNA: TGTGCCAGCAGCTTAAACTTGTACGAGCAGTACTTC

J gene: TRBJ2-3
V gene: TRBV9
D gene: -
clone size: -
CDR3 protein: CASSVADTSWADTQYF
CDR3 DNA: TGTGCCAGCAGCGTAGCTGATACTAGCTGGGCAGATACGCAGTATTTT

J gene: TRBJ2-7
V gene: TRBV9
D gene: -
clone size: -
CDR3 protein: CASSEGGTDYEQYF
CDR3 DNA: TGTGCCAGCTCCGAGGGGGGAACCGACTACGAGCAGTACTTC

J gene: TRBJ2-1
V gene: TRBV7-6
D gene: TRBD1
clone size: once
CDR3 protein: CASSSGQSYNEQFF
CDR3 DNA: TGTGCCAGCAGCTCGGGACAGTCCTACAATGAGCAGTTCTTC